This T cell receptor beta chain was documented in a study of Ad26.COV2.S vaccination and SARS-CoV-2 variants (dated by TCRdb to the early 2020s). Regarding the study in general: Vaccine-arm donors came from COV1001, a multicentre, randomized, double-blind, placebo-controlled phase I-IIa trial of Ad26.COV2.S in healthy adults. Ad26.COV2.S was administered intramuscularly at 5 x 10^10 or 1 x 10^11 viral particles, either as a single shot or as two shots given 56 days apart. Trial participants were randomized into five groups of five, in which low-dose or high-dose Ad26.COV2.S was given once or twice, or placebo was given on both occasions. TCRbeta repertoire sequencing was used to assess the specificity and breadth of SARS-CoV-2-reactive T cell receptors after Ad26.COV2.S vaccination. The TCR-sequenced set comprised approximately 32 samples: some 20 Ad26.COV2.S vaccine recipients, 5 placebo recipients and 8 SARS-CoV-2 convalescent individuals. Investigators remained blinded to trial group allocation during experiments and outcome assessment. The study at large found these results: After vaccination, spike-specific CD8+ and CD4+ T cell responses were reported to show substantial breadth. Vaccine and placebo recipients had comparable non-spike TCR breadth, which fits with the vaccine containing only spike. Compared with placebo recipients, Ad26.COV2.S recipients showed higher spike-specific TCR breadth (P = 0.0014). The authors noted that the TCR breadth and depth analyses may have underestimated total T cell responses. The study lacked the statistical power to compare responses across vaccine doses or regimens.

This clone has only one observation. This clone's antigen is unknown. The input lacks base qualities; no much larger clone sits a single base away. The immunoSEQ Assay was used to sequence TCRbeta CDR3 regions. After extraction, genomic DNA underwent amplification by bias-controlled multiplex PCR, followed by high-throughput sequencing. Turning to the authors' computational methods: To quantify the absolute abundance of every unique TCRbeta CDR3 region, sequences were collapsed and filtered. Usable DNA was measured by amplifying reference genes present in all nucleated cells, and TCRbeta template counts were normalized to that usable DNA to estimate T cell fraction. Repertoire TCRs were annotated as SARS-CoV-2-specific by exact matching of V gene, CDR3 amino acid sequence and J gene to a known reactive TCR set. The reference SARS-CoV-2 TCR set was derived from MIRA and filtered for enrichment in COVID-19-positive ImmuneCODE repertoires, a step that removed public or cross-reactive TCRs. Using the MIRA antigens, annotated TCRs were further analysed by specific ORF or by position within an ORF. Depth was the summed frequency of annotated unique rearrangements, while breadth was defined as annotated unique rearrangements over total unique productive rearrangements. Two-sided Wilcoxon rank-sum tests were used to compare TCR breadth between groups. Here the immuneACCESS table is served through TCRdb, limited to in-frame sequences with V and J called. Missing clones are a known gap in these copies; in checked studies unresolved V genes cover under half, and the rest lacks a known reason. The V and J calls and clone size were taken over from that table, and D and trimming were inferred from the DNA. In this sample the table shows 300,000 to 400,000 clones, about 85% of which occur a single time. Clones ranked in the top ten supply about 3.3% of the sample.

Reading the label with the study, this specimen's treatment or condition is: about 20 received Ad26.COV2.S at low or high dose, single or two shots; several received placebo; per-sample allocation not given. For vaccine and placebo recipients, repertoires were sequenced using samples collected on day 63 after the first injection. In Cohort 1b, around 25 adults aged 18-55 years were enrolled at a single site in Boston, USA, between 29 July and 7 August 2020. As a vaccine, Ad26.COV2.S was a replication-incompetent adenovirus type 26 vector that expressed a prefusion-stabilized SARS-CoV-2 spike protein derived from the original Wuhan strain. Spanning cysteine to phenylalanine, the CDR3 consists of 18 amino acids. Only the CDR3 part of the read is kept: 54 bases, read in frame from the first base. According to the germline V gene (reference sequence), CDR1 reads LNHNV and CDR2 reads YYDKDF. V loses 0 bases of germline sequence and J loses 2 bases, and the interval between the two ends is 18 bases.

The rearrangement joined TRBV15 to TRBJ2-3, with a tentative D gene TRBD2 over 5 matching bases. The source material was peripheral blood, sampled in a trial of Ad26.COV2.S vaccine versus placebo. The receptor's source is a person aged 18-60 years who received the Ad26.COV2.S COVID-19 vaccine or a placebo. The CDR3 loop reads CATSRDTWGAANTDTQYF. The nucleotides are TGTGCCACCAGCAGAGATACCTGGGGAGCAGCTAACACAGATACGCAGTATTTT.